This TCR beta chain was obtained from a study of blood T cell repertoires in COVID-19. The CDR3 loop spans 14 amino acids. Germline assignment: CDR1 SQVTM and CDR2 ANQGSEA. Losses at the gene ends were 4 bases for V and 5 bases for J; bases not matched to a gene: 10. Measured with immunoSEQ multiplex PCR; TCRdb has only the in-frame clones, and not every one. The table includes over 200,000 clones, around 87% detected once. The receptor's source is a man in his sixties who had recovered from COVID-19. The chain is built from TRBV29-1 and TRBJ2-5; 7 positions agree with TRBD2. Sequencing was done on a sample of peripheral blood. The CDR3 loop is CSVAYSRGGETQYF. CDR3 coding DNA: TGCAGCGTTGCGTATTCGCGGGGAGGGGAGACCCAGTACTTC.